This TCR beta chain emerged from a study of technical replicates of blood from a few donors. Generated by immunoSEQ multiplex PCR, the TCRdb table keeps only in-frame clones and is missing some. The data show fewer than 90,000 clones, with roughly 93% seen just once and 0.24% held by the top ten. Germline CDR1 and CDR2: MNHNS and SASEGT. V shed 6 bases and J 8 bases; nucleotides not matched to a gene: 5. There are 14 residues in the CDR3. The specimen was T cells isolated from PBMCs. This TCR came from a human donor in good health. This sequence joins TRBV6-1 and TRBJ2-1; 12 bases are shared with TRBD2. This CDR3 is CASSQGLAGYEQFF. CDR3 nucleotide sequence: TGTGCCAGCAGCCAGGGACTAGCGGGCTATGAGCAGTTCTTC.